This T cell receptor beta chain stems from a study of shared clonotypes between healthy human individuals. Study-level results: Investigators expected sequencing depth to affect clonotype sharing among donors. Rarefaction revealed incomplete sorted-subset sequencing despite large depth.

This CDR3 spans 15 amino acids. Between the trimmed V and J ends, which lost 2 bases and 2 bases, there was a span of 11 bases. Germline CDR1 SGHRS, CDR2 YFSETQ. The investigators split CD4+ cells into a CD45RA+ naive subset and a CD45RA-negative memory subset. Sequencing was performed with immunoSEQ multiplex PCR; in TCRdb, only in-frame clones are kept and a portion is missing. The repertoire has over 700,000 clones, around 70% of them found once; the top ten carry less than 2%. A word on this clone: Its matching antigen is unknown.

The rearrangement joins TRBV5-1 to TRBJ2-1; D possibly corresponds to TRBD2 (6 bases). The TCR originated in a woman aged 30 to 39 in good health. Material: memory CD4+ T cells sorted from blood. Subset of the sample: CD45RA-negative fraction. CDR3 residues: CASSFREIAYNEQFF. DNA of the CDR3: TGCGCCAGCAGCTTCCGGGAGATTGCCTACAATGAGCAGTTCTTC.